What follows are 7 T cell receptor beta chains derived from one specimen sequenced in a study of patients and donors after allogeneic stem cell transplantation. TCRdb processed the RT-PCR reads anew with MiXCR; each CDR3 protein has one entry. The table includes a few hundred thousand distinct CDR3 sequences, less than 15% detected once. Sequencing was carried out using blood, either unsorted or a sorted T cell fraction (not recorded which). The receptors come from a human donor who was either an allogeneic HSCT recipient or a stem cell or donor lymphocyte infusion donor (not recorded which). It is not recorded whose cells these are; they may come from a transplant donor.

V gene TRBV29-1 combines with J gene TRBJ2-2; no definite D call. Between the trimmed V and J ends, which lost 3 bases and 5 bases, there was a span of 7 bases. The CDR3 is 12 amino acids. CDR1 and CDR2 (germline): SQVTM, ANQGSEA. CDR3 bases: TGCAGCGTTGAGGTGCAAACCGGGGAGCTGTTTTTT. Amino acids: CSVEVQTGELFF.

The rearrangement joins TRBV6-1 to TRBJ1-4; 8 bases agree with TRBD1. The trim removed 0 bases at V and 10 bases at J, leaving 10 bases unmatched. The CDR3 extends over 16 amino acids. The germline gives CDR1 MNHNS, CDR2 SASEGT. CDR3 protein: CASSEATGQGFGKLFF. The DNA for the CDR3 is TGTGCCAGCAGTGAAGCGACAGGACAGGGTTTTGGAAAACTGTTTTTT.

This clonotype showed up just a few times. The rearrangement links TRBV7-2 to TRBJ2-7; no reliable D call. Trimming pared 5 bases from V and 2 bases from J, leaving 13 bases between. This CDR3 has 14 amino acids. The germline V gene encodes CDR1 SGHTA and CDR2 FQGNSA. The DNA for the CDR3 is TGTGCCAGCAGCGCCACTCGTACCGCCTACGAGCAGTACTTC. As protein: CASSATRTAYEQYF.

This clonotype was observed a few times. The chain recombines TRBV12-3 or TRBV12-4 with TRBJ2-4; D is ambiguous. This CDR3 comprises 14 residues. V was cut by 4 bases and J by 3 bases, with 10 bases left in between. The CDR3 reads CASSSDIVKNIQYF. The CDR3 region has the DNA TGTGCCAGCAGTTCCGACATTGTCAAAAACATTCAGTACTTC.

The CDR3 DNA sequence: TGTGCCAGCAGCCAAGTTAGCGGGGGAATCCAAGAGACCCAGTACTTC. This translates into CASSQVSGGIQETQYF. The genes are TRBV4-2 and TRBJ2-5; 9 bases align to TRBD2. J lost 1 base, V lost 1 base, and 4 bases had no gene match. CDR1 is LGHNA and CDR2 is YNFKEQ in the germline V gene. The CDR3 extends over 16 amino acids.

This clonotype was observed at least ten times. V and J are TRBV6-1 and TRBJ2-7; TRBD2 matches 7 bases. There are 15 residues in the CDR3. Trimming at V came to 5 bases and at J to 1 base, leaving 8 bases not matched to a gene. Germline V CDR1 and CDR2: MNHNS, SASEGT. The chain's CDR3 is CASSRGGLGSYEQYF. CDR3 coding DNA: TGTGCCAGCAGTAGGGGAGGGCTGGGATCCTACGAGCAGTACTTC.

This clonotype occurred a few times. The V gene is TRBV6-6, the J gene TRBJ1-1; D call uncertain. V was shortened by 6 bases and J by 0 bases, with 5 bases between the two germline ends. CDR3 size: 12 residues. Germline V gives CDR1 MNHNY, CDR2 SVGAGI (reference sequence). The CDR3 DNA reads as TGTGCCAGCAGCAAAATGAACACTGAAGCTTTCTTT. The encoded protein is CASSKMNTEAFF.